This passage covers 22 T cell receptor beta chains from one sample sequenced in a study of shared clonotypes between healthy human individuals. TCRdb's table, derived via immunoSEQ multiplex PCR, lists solely in-frame clones and lacks some. The sample has millions of clones; about 92% are singletons. Specimen: naive CD4+ T cells sorted from blood. Sample subset: CD45RA+ positively selected. These receptor sequences come from a young man in good health.

V is TRBV28 and J is TRBJ1-2; 7 nucleotides agree with TRBD1. Per germline, CDR1 MDHEN and CDR2 SYDVKM. Germline trimming cut 0 bases from V and 3 bases from J; bases unmatched to any gene: 4. The CDR3 is 15 residues long. CDR3 nucleotides: TGTGCCAGCAGTTTATGGACAGGGTCCGACTATGGCTACACCTTC. This translates into CASSLWTGSDYGYTF.

The V call is TRBV4-3, the J call TRBJ2-7; no clear D gene. The CDR3 loop spans 13 amino acids. Germline CDR1 is LGHNA and CDR2 is YSLEER. V dropped 1 base and J dropped 3 bases, with 7 bases sitting between them. This chain's CDR3 is CASSQVVRYEQYF. The DNA of the CDR3 is TGCGCCAGCAGCCAAGTGGTTCGCTACGAGCAGTACTTC.

The chain carries TRBV7-9 and TRBJ2-4, with D hard to call. The length of the CDR3 is 14 residues. Between the trimmed V and J ends, which lost 7 bases and 2 bases, there was a span of 12 bases. In germline, CDR1 is SEHNR, CDR2 FQNEAQ (reference sequence). The CDR3 bases are TGTGCCAGCACCCAGGCGGTCTCCAAAAACATTCAGTACTTC. Its protein is CASTQAVSKNIQYF.

The rearrangement joins TRBV6-5 to TRBJ1-2; tentative D call: TRBD1 (5 bases). Germline loops: CDR1 MNHEY, CDR2 SVGAGI. The V and J ends lost 4 bases and 7 bases respectively, with 16 bases between them. The CDR3 has 14 residues. The CDR3 reads CASSLAWGVGGYTF. CDR3 coding DNA: TGTGCCAGCAGTTTGGCTTGGGGGGTCGGTGGCTACACCTTC.

This sequence joins TRBV9 and TRBJ1-4; possibly TRBD1 for D (6 bases). Deletions cut 0 bases from V and 8 bases from J, with 14 bases between. CDR1 is SGDLS and CDR2 is YYNGEE in the germline V gene. The CDR3 contains 15 residues. In DNA form, the CDR3 reads TGTGCCAGCAGCGTAGGACCCAGGGGCGACGAAAAACTGTTTTTT. It translates to CASSVGPRGDEKLFF.

V usage is TRBV15 and J usage is TRBJ2-7; D is unresolved. CDR3 length: 15 amino acids. Germline CDR1 LNHNV, CDR2 YYDKDF (reference sequence). V was shortened by 5 bases and J by 0 bases, with 14 bases between the two germline ends. The CDR3 region has the DNA TGTGCCACCAGCCCGAGCCGGGCCTCCTCCTACGAGCAGTACTTC. It translates to CATSPSRASSYEQYF.

As concerns this clone: Other DNA sequences in the same sample also yield this CDR3. This chain links TRBV5-1 with TRBJ2-7; 7 nucleotides agree with TRBD1. V lost 0 bases and J lost 4; bases outside the gene matches: 1. Germline CDR1 and CDR2: SGHRS and YFSETQ. The length of the CDR3 is 13 residues. CDR3 region: CASSLDRGYEQYF. The CDR3 nucleotides read TGCGCCAGCAGCTTGGACAGGGGATACGAGCAGTACTTC.

The chain has TRBV19 and TRBJ2-5; perhaps TRBD2 as D (6 bases). The V gene lost 0 bases and the J gene lost 1 base, with 15 bases spanning the gap. Per the germline V gene, CDR1 is LNHDA and CDR2 is SQIVND (reference sequence). This CDR3 comprises 17 residues. This chain's CDR3 is CASSIDGLPYPQETQYF. In nucleotides, the CDR3 is TGTGCCAGTAGTATAGATGGACTACCCTACCCCCAAGAGACCCAGTACTTC.

CDR3 sequence (DNA): TGCGCCAGCAGCCAAGATCTGACAGCCTGGGTAACTAATGAAAAACTGTTTTTT. Translated: CASSQDLTAWVTNEKLFF. The chain uses TRBV4-3 and TRBJ1-4; weak D call: TRBD1 (5 bases). V was clipped by 0 bases and J by 1 base, with 15 bases between them. Looked up from germline, CDR1 is LGHNA and CDR2 is YSLEER. The CDR3 runs to 18 residues.

The chain combines TRBV11-2 with TRBJ2-6, with 9 bases that match TRBD2. The CDR3 consists of 20 residues. With 0 bases clipped from V and 0 bases from J, the junction kept 9 bases outside the gene matches. Per the germline V gene, CDR1 is SGHAT and CDR2 is FQNNGV. CDR3 loop: CASSLESSGIPSSGANVLTF. The CDR3 DNA is TGTGCCAGCAGCTTAGAATCTAGCGGGATCCCGAGCTCTGGGGCCAACGTCCTGACTTTC.

V gene TRBV7-2 combines with J gene TRBJ1-4; D unresolved. The CDR3 sequence is 14 residues long. Trimming left V 2 bases short and J 6 bases short, with 10 bases between. Germline V gene sequence: CDR1 SGHTA, CDR2 FQGNSA. The CDR3 protein is CASSLSGLDEKLFF. The CDR3, as DNA: TGTGCCAGCAGCTTATCGGGTTTGGATGAAAAACTGTTTTTT.

The chain carries TRBV5-1 and TRBJ2-5; TRBD1 is a possible D gene (7 bases). The CDR3 loop spans 13 amino acids. Germline loops: CDR1 SGHRS, CDR2 YFSETQ. V lost 4 bases, J lost 5 bases, and 12 bases lay in between. Here the CDR3 reads CASSGGGLETQYF. The DNA for the CDR3 is TGCGCCAGCAGCGGAGGGGGCTTGGAGACCCAGTACTTC.

The chain recombines TRBV6-5 with TRBJ2-1, with 12 bases matching TRBD1. J lost 8 bases, V lost 6 bases, and 2 bases had no gene match. The CDR3 spans 13 residues. CDR1 is MNHEY, CDR2 SVGAGI, per germline. CDR3 protein: CASSGTGGHEQFF. The DNA for the CDR3 is TGTGCCAGCAGCGGGACAGGGGGCCATGAGCAGTTCTTC.

The chain's CDR3 is CASRRTGEVWYGYTF. In nucleotides, the CDR3 is TGTGCCAGCAGGAGGACAGGGGAAGTCTGGTATGGCTACACCTTC. The gene calls are TRBV6-1 and TRBJ1-2; 9 bases are shared with TRBD1. The germline V gene encodes CDR1 MNHNS and CDR2 SASEGT. J lost 5 bases, V lost 6 bases, and 10 bases had no gene match. The CDR3 totals 15 residues.

This clone was observed a single time. The chain joins TRBV25-1 to TRBJ1-5, with TRBD1 identical over 11 bases. The V and J ends lost 6 bases and 5 bases, in that order; junction bases with no gene match: 3. The CDR3 is 14 amino acids. CDR1 and CDR2 from the germline V gene are MGHDK and SYGVNS. CDR3: CASSGQGADQPQHF. Written as DNA, the CDR3 is TGTGCCAGCAGCGGACAGGGGGCCGATCAGCCCCAGCATTTT. Drawing the rest from reference TRBV25-1 and TRBJ1-5, the complete variable domain is EADIYQTPRYLVIGTGKKITLECSQTMGHDKMYWYQQDPGMELHLIHYSYGVNSTEKGDLSSESTVSRIRTEHFPLTLESARPSHTSQYLCASSGQGADQPQHFGDGTRLSIL.

This chain uses TRBV19 with TRBJ2-1, with 8 bases identical to TRBD2. Per germline, CDR1 LNHDA and CDR2 SQIVND (reference sequence). The CDR3 covers 16 residues. J gave up 0 bases and V 6 bases, and 7 bases lay outside the gene matches. The CDR3 reads CASSHSGTSSYNEQFF. In nucleotides, the CDR3 is TGTGCCAGTAGCCACTCCGGGACTAGCTCCTACAATGAGCAGTTCTTC.

The J gene is TRBJ2-7, the V gene TRBV10-3; TRBD1 matches 11 bases. Trimming cost V 4 bases and J 7 bases; bases outside gene matches: 6. The CDR3 contains 14 residues. Germline loops: CDR1 ENHRY, CDR2 SYGVKD. The CDR3 DNA sequence: TGTGCCATCAGTGTGGGACAGGGGGTCGAAGAGCAGTACTTC. Translated: CAISVGQGVEEQYF.

The V call is TRBV4-1, the J call TRBJ2-1, with TRBD2 matching 15 bases. V shed 1 base and J 10 bases; nucleotides not matched to a gene: 2. Germline CDR1 reads MGHRA; CDR2 reads YSYEKL. The CDR3 contains 15 residues. This CDR3 reads CASSQAGLAGGEQFF. DNA of the CDR3: TGCGCCAGCAGCCAAGCGGGACTAGCGGGGGGAGAGCAGTTCTTC.

The table lists this clone with a count of one. The rearrangement links TRBV6-1 to TRBJ2-1; 8 nucleotides line up with TRBD2. V shed 1 base and J 4 bases; nucleotides not matched to a gene: 9. This CDR3 has 17 residues. Germline loops: CDR1 MNHNS, CDR2 SASEGT. CDR3 in DNA: TGTGCCAGCAGTGAAGGTCTAGGAGCGGGGGTTTACAATGAGCAGTTCTTC. The encoded protein is CASSEGLGAGVYNEQFF.

The gene calls are TRBV21-1 and TRBJ2-7. TRBV21-1 is reported as a pseudogene. The length of the CDR3 is 17 residues. The CDR3 nucleotides read TGTGCCAGCAGCAAAGCAGTCGAGTGTGGATCCAACTACGAGCAGTACTTC. Protein sequence: CASSKAVECGSNYEQYF.

The genes are TRBV6-1 and TRBJ2-5, with D perhaps matching TRBD1 (5 bases). The J call may not be correct, given that the DNA end is closer to TRBJ2-7. Germline V lookup: CDR1 MNHNS, CDR2 SASEGT. The CDR3 sequence is 12 residues long. For the CDR3, the DNA is TGTGCCAGCACGACAGAACTTTACGAGCAGTACTTC. It codes for CASTTELYEQYF.

This sequence joins TRBV7-2 and TRBJ1-2; D not certain. The V gene lost 6 bases and the J gene lost 0 bases, with 14 bases spanning the gap. There are 15 residues in the CDR3. CDR1 is SGHTA and CDR2 is FQGNSA in the germline V gene. The CDR3 bases are TGTGCCAGCAGGCGGCCGGACCTTGCTAACTATGGCTACACCTTC. This codes for CASRRPDLANYGYTF.